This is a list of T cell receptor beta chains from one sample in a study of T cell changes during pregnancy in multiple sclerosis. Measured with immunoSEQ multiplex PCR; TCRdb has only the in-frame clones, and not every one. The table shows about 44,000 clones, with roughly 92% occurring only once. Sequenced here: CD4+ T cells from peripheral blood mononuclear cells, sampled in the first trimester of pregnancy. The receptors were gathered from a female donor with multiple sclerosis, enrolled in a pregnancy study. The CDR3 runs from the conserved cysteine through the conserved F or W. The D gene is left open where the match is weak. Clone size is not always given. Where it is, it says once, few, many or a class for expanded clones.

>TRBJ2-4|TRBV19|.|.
TGTGCCAGTAGTAATTCGGGACTGAGTAACATTCAGTACTTC
CASSNSGLSNIQYF
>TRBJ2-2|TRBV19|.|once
TGTGCCAGTAGTCAGGGGTGGACCGGGGAGCTGTTTTTT
CASSQGWTGELFF
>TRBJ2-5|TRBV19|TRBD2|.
TGTGCCAGTAGTATTGGCGGGAGGGTACAAGAGACCCAGTACTTC
CASSIGGRVQETQYF
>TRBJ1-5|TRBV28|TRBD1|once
TGTGCCAGCAGTTTATTTGGGACAGGGGTCGCGATCAATCAGCCCCAGCATTTT
CASSLFGTGVAINQPQHF
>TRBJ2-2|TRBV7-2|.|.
TGTGCCAGCAGCCCGGACTCCAACACCGGGGAGCTGTTTTTT
CASSPDSNTGELFF
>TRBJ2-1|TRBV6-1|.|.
TGTGCCAGCACAGGACAGATCTACAATGAGCAGTTCTTC
CASTGQIYNEQFF
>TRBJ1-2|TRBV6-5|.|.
TGTGCCAGCAGGCACCGGGAGACTAACTATGGCTACACCTTC
CASRHRETNYGYTF
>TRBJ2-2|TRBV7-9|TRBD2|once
TGTGCCAGCAGCTTATCCAGCGGGAGGAGAGGCACCGGGGAGCTGTTTTTT
CASSLSSGRRGTGELFF
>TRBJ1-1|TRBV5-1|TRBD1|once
TGCGCCAGCAGCATTGAACAGGGGCACACTGAAGCTTTCTTT
CASSIEQGHTEAFF
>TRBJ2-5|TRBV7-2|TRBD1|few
TGTGCCAGCAAAGAGGGGGCACGGGAGACCCAGTACTTC
CASKEGARETQYF
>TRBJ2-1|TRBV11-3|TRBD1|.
TGTGCCAGCAGCCCGGGACAGGGTTATAATGAGCAGTTCTTC
CASSPGQGYNEQFF
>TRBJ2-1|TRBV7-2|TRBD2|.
TGTGCCAGCAGTTTAGCGGGAGGGAACTACAATGAGCAGTTCTTC
CASSLAGGNYNEQFF
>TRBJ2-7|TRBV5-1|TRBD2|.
TGCGCCAGCAGCCGATGGACTAGCGGCGAGCAGTACTTC
CASSRWTSGEQYF
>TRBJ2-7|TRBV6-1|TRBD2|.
TGTGCCAGCAGTGTCGTGGTAGGAGGACTAGCGGGACACTCCTACGAGCAGTACTTC
CASSVVVGGLAGHSYEQYF
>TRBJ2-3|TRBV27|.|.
TGTGCCAGCAGTTTAGGAGCCTCCGGATCGCAGTATTTT
CASSLGASGSQYF
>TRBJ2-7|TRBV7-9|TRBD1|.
TGTGCCAGCAGCTCTAACCGGGACAGGGGAAACGAGCAGTACTTC
CASSSNRDRGNEQYF
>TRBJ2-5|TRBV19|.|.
TGTGCCAGTACCCCCACGGGTGGCGGGGAGACCCAGTACTTC
CASTPTGGGETQYF
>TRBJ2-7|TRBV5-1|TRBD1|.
TGCGCCAGCAGCTTGGTTAGGACAGGGGGGTCCGAGCAGTACTTC
CASSLVRTGGSEQYF
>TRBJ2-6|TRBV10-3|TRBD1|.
TGTGCCATCAGTGAGTCGACAGGGGGTTTGTCTGGGGCCAACGTCCTGACTTTC
CAISESTGGLSGANVLTF
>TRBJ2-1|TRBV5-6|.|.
TGTGCCAGCAGCCTCAATAGCGGTCCGTCCTACAATGAGCAGTTCTTC
CASSLNSGPSYNEQFF
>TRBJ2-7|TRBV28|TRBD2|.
TGTGCCACAACCTTAGGGACTAGCGGGCTCGAGCAGTACTTC
CATTLGTSGLEQYF
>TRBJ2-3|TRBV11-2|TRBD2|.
TGTGCCAGCAGCCCGGGACTAGCGGGATGGGCAGATACGCAGTATTTT
CASSPGLAGWADTQYF
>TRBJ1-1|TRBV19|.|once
TGTGCCAGTAGTATAGGTTCGGACAGGAACACTGAAGCTTTCTTT
CASSIGSDRNTEAFF
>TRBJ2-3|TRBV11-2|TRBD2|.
TGTGCCAGCAGCTTAGGACGGGGGGGAGCTAGCACAGATACGCAGTATTTT
CASSLGRGGASTDTQYF
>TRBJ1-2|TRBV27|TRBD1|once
TGTGCCAGCAGTTTTTCCGGGACAGGGATTATCCCGGTTGGCTACACCTTC
CASSFSGTGIIPVGYTF
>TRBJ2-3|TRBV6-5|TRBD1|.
TGTGCCAGCAGCCCGACAGGGGGCTACACAGATACGCAGTATTTT
CASSPTGGYTDTQYF
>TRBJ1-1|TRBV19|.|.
TGTGCCAGTAGTCCCTCAACACGACGGGGCACTGAAGCTTTCTTT
CASSPSTRRGTEAFF
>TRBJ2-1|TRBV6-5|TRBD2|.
TGTGCCAGCAGTTTGACTAGCGGGATGACGTTCTTC
CASSLTSGMTFF
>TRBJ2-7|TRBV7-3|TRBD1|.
TGTGCCAGCAGCTTAGCCGGGACAGGGACCTACGAGCAGTACTTC
CASSLAGTGTYEQYF
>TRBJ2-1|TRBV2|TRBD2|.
TGTGCCAGCAGTGAAGTAGGGACTACCCTAAATGAGCAGTTCTTC
CASSEVGTTLNEQFF
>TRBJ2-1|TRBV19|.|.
TGTGCCAGTAGCGGGGAAAGAGGGAGCTCCTACAATGAGCAGTTCTTC
CASSGERGSSYNEQFF
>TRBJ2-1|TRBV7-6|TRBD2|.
TGTGCCAGCAGCCCCCTAGCGGGAGATTACAATGAGCAGTTCTTC
CASSPLAGDYNEQFF
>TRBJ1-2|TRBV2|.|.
TGTGCCAGCAGCCAGGGGCGCCTAGGGAATGGCTACACCTTC
CASSQGRLGNGYTF
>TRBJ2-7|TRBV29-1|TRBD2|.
TGCAGCGTTGAGCGGGGGACTAACGAGCAGTACTTC
CSVERGTNEQYF
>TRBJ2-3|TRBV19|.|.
TGTGCCAGTAGTCTCTCGTTTCAGGGTACAGATACGCAGTATTTT
CASSLSFQGTDTQYF
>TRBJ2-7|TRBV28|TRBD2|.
TGTGCCAGCAAACCGGGGGGTTTCCACGAGCAGTACTTC
CASKPGGFHEQYF
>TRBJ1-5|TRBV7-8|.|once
TGTGCCAGCAGCTCCCAAAGGATGCAGGTATACAATCAGCCCCAGCATTTT
CASSSQRMQVYNQPQHF
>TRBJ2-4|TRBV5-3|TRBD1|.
TGTGCCAGAAGTCAACCACTGAAGGGGGCGGCCAAAAACATTCAGTACTTC
CARSQPLKGAAKNIQYF
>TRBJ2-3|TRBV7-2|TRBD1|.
TGTGCCAGCAGCCTTGGACAGGTTACAGATACGCAGTATTTT
CASSLGQVTDTQYF
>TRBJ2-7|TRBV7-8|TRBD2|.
TGTGCCAGCAGCCCTGGCGGGGGTCAGACCTACGAGCAGTACTTC
CASSPGGGQTYEQYF
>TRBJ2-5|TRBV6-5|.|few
TGTGCCAGCAGTAACCCTGGGGCAGCTTCTCCAACGGAGTACTTC
CASSNPGAASPTEYF
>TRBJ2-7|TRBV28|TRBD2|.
TGTGCCAGCAGTCTCCCCCCCCTAGCGGGAGGGATTCAGTACTTC
CASSLPPLAGGIQYF
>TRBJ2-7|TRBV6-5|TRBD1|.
TGTGCCGGATCAGGACAGGTCTACGAGCAGTACTTC
CAGSGQVYEQYF
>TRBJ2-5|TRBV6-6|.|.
TGTGCCAGCAGTTACTCGGGCCAAATCACGGACTTC
CASSYSGQITDF
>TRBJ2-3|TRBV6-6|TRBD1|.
TGTGCCAGCAGTTACTCGGGCAGGGGGACAGATACGCAGTATTTT
CASSYSGRGTDTQYF
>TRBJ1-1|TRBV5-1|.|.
TGCGCCAGCAGCTTGCCGTCGGACAGTTCGGGTGAAGCTTTCTTT
CASSLPSDSSGEAFF
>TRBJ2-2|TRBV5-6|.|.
TGTGCCAGCAGCAGGCGGACTGGCGCGAACACCGGGGAGCTGTTTTTT
CASSRRTGANTGELFF
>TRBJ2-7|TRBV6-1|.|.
TGTGCCAGCACCGACTTATCCTACGAGCAGTACTTC
CASTDLSYEQYF
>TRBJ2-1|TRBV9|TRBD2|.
TGTGCCAGCAGCGTAGATCCTACGGGAGGGATTCGGAATGAGCAGTTCTTC
CASSVDPTGGIRNEQFF
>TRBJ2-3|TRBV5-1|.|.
TGCGCCAGCAGAGCTAGCACAGATACGCAGTATTTT
CASRASTDTQYF
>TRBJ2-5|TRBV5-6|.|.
TGTGCCAGCAGCTTGGCCAGTCAGACCCAGTACTTC
CASSLASQTQYF
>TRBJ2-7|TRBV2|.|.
TGTGCCAGCACCAGGGGCCAGTCCTACGAGCAGTACTTC
CASTRGQSYEQYF
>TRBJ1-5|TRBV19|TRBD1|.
TGTGCCAGTAGCCGGGACAGGGATTTTTCTCCGCCCCAGCATTTT
CASSRDRDFSPPQHF
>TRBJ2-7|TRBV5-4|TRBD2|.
TGTGCCAGCAGCTTACTAGCGGGAAACGAGCAGTACTTC
CASSLLAGNEQYF
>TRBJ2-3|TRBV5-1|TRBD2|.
TGCGCCAGCAGCCCGGGACTAGCGCTGGATACGCAGTATTTT
CASSPGLALDTQYF
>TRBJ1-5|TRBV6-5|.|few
TGTGCCACCCAGTTAAGAGGGGGAAATCAGCCCCAGCATTTT
CATQLRGGNQPQHF
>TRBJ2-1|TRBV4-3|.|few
TGCGCCAGCAGTAAAGGGGGGGGCTACCTGAATGAGCAGTTCTTC
CASSKGGGYLNEQFF
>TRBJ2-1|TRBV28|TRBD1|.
TGTGCCAGCAGTTCGGGACAGGCATTTCAGTTCTTC
CASSSGQAFQFF
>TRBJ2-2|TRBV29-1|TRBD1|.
TGCAGCGTTGAGGGACAGGGAGGTTCCGGGGAGCTGTTTTTT
CSVEGQGGSGELFF